This T cell receptor beta chain was captured by sequencing in a study of early T cells in non-severe SARS-CoV-2 infection. Background on the study: RNA in bulk from unsorted whole blood was sequenced, and chains were unpaired.

Concerning this clonotype: Its antigen remains unknown.

The CDR3 runs 14 residues. Germline loops: CDR1 GTSNPN, CDR2 SVGIG (reference sequence). V gave up 8 bases and J gave up 2 bases, with 15 bases separating them. Individually, cDNA molecules had unique molecular identifiers attached to them. Using its own MiXCR run on the 5' RACE reads, TCRdb lists one record per CDR3 protein. Found here are more than 30,000 distinct CDR3 sequences, 5.8% of them singletons; the top ten hold 20% to 30%. Study-wide findings and caveats: VDJdb matching, biased toward anti-spike CD8 responses, missed private and CD4 specificities.

Material: whole blood. This clonotype was sampled from an adult who was a healthcare worker with PCR-confirmed SARS-CoV-2 infection or an uninfected control (not recorded which). The chain uses TRBV30 and TRBJ2-2; a possible D gene is TRBD1 (5 bases). CDR3 sequence reads: CARTWQGNTGELFF. The CDR3 nucleotides are TGTGCCCGGACATGGCAGGGTAACACCGGGGAGCTGTTTTTT.